These T cell receptor beta chains were read from a single sample in a study of immune heterogeneity within non-small cell lung tumors. MiXCR, applied by TCRdb to the multiplex PCR reads, yields one record per CDR3 protein. This table has thousands of distinct CDR3 sequences, approximately 30% appearing once. The sequenced material came from lung tumor tissue. These receptor sequences come from a man in his fifties or sixties with non-small cell lung cancer. CDR3s include the opening cysteine and the closing phenylalanine or tryptophan. D genes are given only for firm matches. Some rows have no size entry. The others give once, few or many, or a class for an expanded clone.

>TRBV10-3|TRBJ2-2|14|TRBD1|-
CAISPGQGTGELFF
TGTGCCATCAGTCCGGGACAGGGGACCGGGGAGCTGTTTTTT
>TRBV11-2|TRBJ2-7|17|-|large
CASSLVFSGRASYEQYF
TGTGCCAGCAGCTTAGTCTTTAGTGGCAGGGCCTCCTACGAGCAGTACTTC
>TRBV6-1|TRBJ2-2|14|TRBD1|medium-sized
CASRGQGHAGELFF
TGTGCCAGCCGGGGACAGGGTCACGCCGGGGAGCTGTTTTTT
>TRBV10-2|TRBJ2-1|13|-|medium-sized
CASRKEAVVEQFF
TGCGCCAGCCGCAAGGAGGCTGTTGTTGAGCAGTTCTTC
>TRBV3-1|TRBJ2-7|17|TRBD1|-
CASSPLDVRTGAYEQYF
TGTGCCAGCAGCCCTCTTGACGTCCGGACAGGGGCCTACGAGCAGTACTTC
>TRBV24-1|TRBJ2-1|15|-|-
CATSAELVSYNEQFF
TGTGCCACCAGCGCTGAACTAGTTTCCTACAATGAGCAGTTCTTC
>TRBV7-3|TRBJ2-2|14|-|-
CASSDRGNTGELFF
TGTGCCAGCAGCGATCGAGGGAACACCGGGGAGCTGTTTTTT
>TRBV6-5|TRBJ2-3|13|-|few
CASSYDGTDTQYF
TGTGCCAGCAGTTACGACGGAACAGATACGCAGTATTTT
>TRBV11-2|TRBJ2-4|16|-|few
CASSPIALAGLNIQYF
TGTGCCAGCAGCCCCATCGCATTGGCGGGGCTAAACATTCAGTACTTC
>TRBV20-1|TRBJ2-5|15|TRBD2|few
CSARGLAGLLYAQYF
TGCAGTGCTAGAGGGCTAGCGGGACTCCTTTACGCCCAGTACTTC
>TRBV5-1|TRBJ1-1|16|-|-
CASSLRAGAAYTEAFF
TGCGCCAGCAGCTTGCGGGCGGGGGCGGCGTACACTGAAGCTTTCTTT
>TRBV27|TRBJ2-1|15|-|-
CASSLSPGRRNEQFF
TGTGCCAGCAGTTTATCACCGGGACGGCGCAATGAGCAGTTCTTC
>TRBV20-1|TRBJ2-7|14|-|medium-sized
CSARDRQDSYEQYF
TGCAGTGCTAGAGATCGGCAGGACTCCTACGAGCAGTACTTC
>TRBV19|TRBJ2-1|16|-|few
CASSIDLGGPDNEQFF
TGTGCCAGTAGTATAGATCTTGGGGGTCCCGACAATGAGCAGTTCTTC
>TRBV30|TRBJ1-1|14|-|-
CAWSGQAANTEAFF
TGTGCCTGGAGTGGACAGGCCGCGAACACTGAAGCTTTCTTT
>TRBV30|TRBJ1-2|15|-|large
CAWSVPSRGLYGYTF
TGTGCCTGGAGTGTACCGAGCAGGGGTCTCTATGGCTACACCTTC
>TRBV19|TRBJ1-2|14|-|large
CASSIDRALEGYTF
TGTGCCAGTAGTATCGATCGTGCCCTTGAGGGCTACACCTTC
>TRBV7-2|TRBJ2-7|14|-|medium-sized
CASSSVDGSYEQYF
TGTGCCAGCAGCTCCGTGGACGGGTCCTACGAGCAGTACTTC
>TRBV27|TRBJ2-7|13|-|medium-sized
CASRRYGSEEQYF
TGTGCCAGCAGGCGCTACGGGTCAGAAGAGCAGTACTTC
>TRBV11-2|TRBJ2-7|14|TRBD1|medium-sized
CASSRRTGSYEQYF
TGTGCCAGCAGCCGACGGACAGGTTCCTACGAGCAGTACTTC
>TRBV6-6|TRBJ1-6|20|-|medium-sized
CASSYSRGRRPGSYNSPLHF
TGTGCCAGCAGTTACTCGAGAGGGAGGCGCCCGGGCTCCTATAATTCACCCCTCCACTTT
>TRBV29-1|TRBJ2-7|12|-|few
CSVDRGDYEQYF
TGCAGCGTTGACAGGGGAGACTACGAGCAGTACTTC
>TRBV6-1|TRBJ2-7|13|TRBD1|medium-sized
CASTTDRAYEQYF
TGTGCCAGCACTACCGACAGGGCGTACGAGCAGTACTTC
>TRBV10-3|TRBJ1-6|13|-|medium-sized
CAISAQGRSPLHF
TGTGCCATCAGTGCGCAGGGTCGTTCACCCCTCCACTTT
>TRBV9|TRBJ2-5|18|TRBD2|-
CASSLLGLAGALQETQYF
TGTGCCAGCAGCTTATTGGGACTAGCGGGAGCTTTACAAGAGACCCAGTACTTC
>TRBV7-2|TRBJ2-3|13|TRBD2|few
CASGEGGRDTQYF
TGTGCCAGCGGGGAGGGCGGGAGGGATACGCAGTATTTT
>TRBV20-1|TRBJ2-7|13|TRBD2|medium-sized
CSASAAGGIRQYF
TGCAGTGCTAGCGCCGCGGGAGGGATCCGGCAGTACTTC
>TRBV3-1|TRBJ2-5|14|TRBD1|few
CASSQGQGEETQYF
TGTGCCAGCAGCCAAGGACAGGGTGAAGAGACCCAGTACTTC
>TRBV28|TRBJ2-7|14|TRBD2|-
CASFRGGIGFEQYF
TGTGCCAGCTTCCGGGGGGGTATTGGGTTCGAGCAGTACTTC
>TRBV10-2|TRBJ1-3|14|-|-
CASSEGSSVNTIYF
TGCGCCAGCAGTGAGGGTAGCTCTGTAAACACCATATATTTT
>TRBV15|TRBJ2-6|18|-|-
CATSRDGHGRSGANVLTF
TGTGCCACCAGCAGAGATGGGCACGGGCGCTCTGGGGCCAACGTCCTGACTTTC
>TRBV6-5|TRBJ1-1|11|-|-
CASSYDREAFF
TGTGCCAGCAGTTACGACAGAGAAGCTTTCTTT
>TRBV7-6|TRBJ2-3|13|-|medium-sized
CASTLGEADTQYF
TGTGCCAGCACCTTGGGGGAGGCAGATACGCAGTATTTT
>TRBV28|TRBJ2-7|19|TRBD2|large
CASSLLNPGLADLSYEQYF
TGTGCCAGCAGCCTACTAAACCCGGGACTAGCGGACCTCTCCTACGAGCAGTACTTC
>TRBV6-1|TRBJ1-4|14|-|medium-sized
CATRLSTTNEKLFF
TGTGCCACCCGACTGTCCACAACTAATGAAAAACTGTTTTTT
>TRBV27|TRBJ2-6|17|-|medium-sized
CASSFWATNSGANVLTF
TGTGCCAGCAGTTTTTGGGCAACCAATTCTGGGGCCAACGTCCTGACTTTC
>TRBV4-1|TRBJ1-2|15|TRBD1|few
CASSPNQGDIYGYTF
TGCGCCAGCAGCCCCAACCAGGGGGACATCTATGGCTACACCTTC
>TRBV9|TRBJ2-5|14|TRBD2|-
CASSVEEGRESQYF
TGTGCCAGCAGCGTAGAAGAGGGGAGGGAGAGCCAGTACTTC
>TRBV28|TRBJ1-5|14|TRBD1|-
CASRGQYSNKPQHF
TGTGCCAGCAGGGGACAGTATAGCAATAAGCCCCAGCATTTT
>TRBV28|TRBJ1-1|13|TRBD1|medium-sized
CASSSGQDRVAFF
TGTGCCAGCAGTTCCGGACAGGACCGGGTAGCTTTCTTT
>TRBV5-4|TRBJ1-2|14|-|-
CATRRRSFSYGYTF
TGTGCCACCCGGAGGAGGAGCTTCTCTTATGGCTACACCTTC
>TRBV4-1|TRBJ2-7|16|TRBD2|large
CASSQEGGLATYEQYF
TGCGCCAGCAGCCAAGAGGGGGGACTAGCGACCTACGAGCAGTACTTC
>TRBV19|TRBJ2-7|15|-|large
CASSIAWSDYYEQYF
TGTGCCAGTAGTATCGCTTGGTCCGATTACTACGAGCAGTACTTC
>TRBV18|TRBJ2-2|13|-|medium-sized
CASSPRNTGELFF
TGTGCCAGCTCACCGAGAAACACCGGGGAGCTGTTTTTT
>TRBV6-1|TRBJ2-6|14|-|-
CASISSGGANVLTF
TGTGCCAGCATATCCTCGGGGGGGGCCAACGTCCTGACTTTC
>TRBV6-2/TRBV6-3|TRBJ2-7|16|-|medium-sized
CASSYPRGRGSYEQYF
TGTGCCAGCAGTTACCCTCGCGGGCGGGGCTCCTACGAGCAGTACTTC
>TRBV7-6|TRBJ2-3|16|TRBD1|-
CASSLGPTGSTDTQYF
TGTGCCAGCAGCTTAGGGCCGACAGGGAGCACAGATACGCAGTATTTT
>TRBV4-1|TRBJ1-4|14|-|few
CASSRDLNNEKLFF
TGCGCCAGCAGTCGGGATCTCAATAATGAAAAACTGTTTTTT
>TRBV12-3/TRBV12-4|TRBJ2-1|15|TRBD1|-
CASSLGGTGGTEQFF
TGTGCCAGCAGTTTGGGTGGGACAGGAGGTACTGAGCAGTTCTTC
>TRBV29-1|TRBJ1-3|12|-|-
CSVGLTGNTIYF
TGCAGCGTTGGGTTAACTGGAAACACCATATATTTT
>TRBV7-3|TRBJ2-1|15|TRBD2|-
CASSQGLARYNEQFF
TGTGCCAGCAGCCAGGGACTAGCGAGATACAATGAGCAGTTCTTC
>TRBV15|TRBJ1-1|15|TRBD1|medium-sized
CATSRDGTGATEAFF
TGTGCCACCAGCAGAGATGGGACAGGGGCCACTGAAGCTTTCTTT
>TRBV4-1|TRBJ2-7|17|-|medium-sized
CASSQVTSSRADYEQYF
TGCGCCAGCAGCCAAGTAACCTCCTCGCGGGCGGACTACGAGCAGTACTTC
>TRBV24-1|TRBJ2-2|17|-|-
CATTSSGPGRNTGELFF
TGTGCCACCACCAGTAGTGGTCCAGGGCGGAACACCGGGGAGCTGTTTTTT
>TRBV2|TRBJ2-2|15|-|-
CASSGDSSNTGEPFF
TGTGCCAGCAGTGGAGACAGCTCGAACACCGGGGAGCCGTTTTTT